The rows below give T cell receptor beta chains drawn from one sample of a study of T cell repertoires in cytomegalovirus infection. Their antigens remain unidentified. TCRdb called the reads again in MiXCR, with one record for every CDR3 protein. This sample has 110,000 or so distinct CDR3 sequences; over 25% occur once, and the top ten carry more than 35%. Sequencing used CD8+ T cells from cultured PBMCs, obtained from culture after CMV antigen stimulation. All receptors derive from a human donor in good health (CMV status not recorded). Some clones in this sample may be carry-over from other donors' samples. Each CDR3 is given with its conserved first and last residue. A D gene is named only where the DNA matches it firmly. Some rows mark clone size as missing; the rest say once, few, many or name a class of expanded clone.

size,D,J,V,CDR3,DNA
NA,TRBD1,TRBJ2-6,TRBV6-5,CASRRQGLGANVLTF,TGTGCCAGCAGACGACAGGGTCTGGGGGCCAACGTCCTGACTTTC
medium-sized,TRBD1,TRBJ1-2,TRBV7-8,CASSLLGTGVIYGYTF,TGTGCCAGCAGCTTACTGGGGACAGGGGTAATCTATGGCTACACCTTC
NA,TRBD1,TRBJ2-7,TRBV28,CASSVLGQGRKQYF,TGTGCCAGCAGCGTACTCGGACAGGGGCGTAAGCAGTACTTC
few,TRBD2,TRBJ2-3,TRBV6-1,CASRTGLAGGETDTQYF,TGTGCCAGCAGGACCGGACTAGCGGGGGGTGAGACAGATACGCAGTATTTT
NA,NA,TRBJ2-3,TRBV7-8,CASSLRPGMSTDTQYF,TGTGCCAGCAGCTTACGTCCAGGCATGAGCACAGATACGCAGTATTTT
many,NA,TRBJ2-7,TRBV7-8,CASSLYGNEQYF,TGTGCCAGCAGCTTATACGGCAACGAGCAGTACTTC
NA,NA,TRBJ2-1,TRBV28,CASSLPGPLYNEQFF,TGTGCCAGCAGTTTACCAGGGCCACTCTACAATGAGCAGTTCTTC
NA,TRBD2,TRBJ2-2,TRBV28,CASSSVLAGGPNTGELFF,TGTGCCAGCAGTTCCGTACTAGCGGGGGGACCGAACACCGGGGAGCTGTTTTTT
few,NA,TRBJ2-3,TRBV4-1,CASSQSPSSTDTQYF,TGCGCCAGCAGCCAATCCCCCTCCTCCACAGATACGCAGTATTTT
many,NA,TRBJ1-5,TRBV7-2,CASSKGWGQPQHF,TGTGCCAGCAGCAAAGGCTGGGGGCAGCCCCAGCATTTT
many,NA,TRBJ1-1,TRBV7-2,CASSLEGFDNLNTEAFF,TGTGCCAGCAGCTTAGAGGGTTTCGACAACCTGAACACTGAAGCTTTCTTT
NA,TRBD1,TRBJ1-1,TRBV3-1,CASSLFTGTEITEAFF,TGTGCCAGCAGCCTATTTACCGGGACAGAGATCACTGAAGCTTTCTTT
few,NA,TRBJ2-7,TRBV10-3,CAIRASGKGGYEQYF,TGTGCCATCCGAGCATCCGGGAAGGGAGGCTACGAGCAGTACTTC
NA,NA,TRBJ2-6,TRBV5-1,CASRGGTGDSPHNVLTF,TGCGCCAGCAGGGGGGGGACAGGAGACTCGCCCCACAACGTCCTGACTTTC
NA,TRBD1,TRBJ2-7,TRBV7-2,CASSPYPGTGGGGWVVEQYF,TGTGCCAGCAGCCCATACCCCGGGACAGGGGGCGGTGGATGGGTCGTCGAGCAGTACTTC
few,TRBD1,TRBJ2-4,TRBV12-5,CASALTGAKNIQYF,TGTGCTAGTGCCCTGACAGGGGCCAAAAACATTCAGTACTTC
NA,TRBD1,TRBJ2-3,TRBV27,CASSARQGPSTDTQYF,TGTGCCAGCAGTGCCCGACAGGGCCCCAGCACAGATACGCAGTATTTT
many,NA,TRBJ1-1,TRBV7-9,CASSYGQTNTEAFF,TGTGCCAGCAGCTACGGACAAACGAACACTGAAGCTTTCTTT
once,NA,TRBJ2-7,TRBV19,CATKERVRTYEQYF,TGTGCCACCAAGGAGCGGGTCAGGACCTACGAGCAGTACTTC
NA,TRBD1,TRBJ2-7,TRBV28,CASSGGTDLPYEQYF,TGTGCCAGCAGTGGTGGGACAGATCTACCCTACGAGCAGTACTTC